The 27 T cell receptor beta chains below all came from one sample that was sequenced in a study of cytomegalovirus exposure and HLA in healthy donors. TCRdb's table, derived via immunoSEQ multiplex PCR, lists solely in-frame clones and lacks some. The sample lists about 250,000 clones; roughly 84% were seen once. Sample: PBMCs. The receptor set was obtained from a young man in good health and CMV-seropositive.

In its sample, this clone was seen a few times. This chain connects TRBV6-1 to TRBJ1-5; D is ambiguous. The CDR3 runs 14 residues. V was cut by 1 base and J by 4 bases, with 8 bases left in between. CDR1 is MNHNS and CDR2 is SASEGT in the germline V gene. The CDR3 region is CASSEDVGNQPQHF. The DNA of the CDR3 is TGTGCCAGCAGTGAAGATGTGGGAAATCAGCCCCAGCATTTT.

V is TRBV7-6 and J is TRBJ1-3; TRBD1 aligns across 8 bases. Germline V lookup: CDR1 SGHVS, CDR2 FNYEAQ. The trim removed 5 bases at V and 0 bases at J, leaving 3 bases unmatched. The length of the CDR3 is 15 residues. The CDR3 DNA sequence: TGTGCCAGCAGCCCCGACAGGGGCTCTGGAAACACCATATATTTT. Its translation is CASSPDRGSGNTIYF.

The genes are TRBV5-1 and TRBJ2-7, with TRBD2 matching over 9 bases. The CDR3 has 15 amino acids. The ends lost 4 bases at V and 0 bases at J; junction bases unmatched: 5. Per the germline V gene, CDR1 is SGHRS and CDR2 is YFSETQ. The CDR3 DNA follows: TGCGCCAGCAGCAGAATAGCGGGGGACTCCTACGAGCAGTACTTC. Amino acid sequence: CASSRIAGDSYEQYF.

The chain has TRBV11-2 and TRBJ2-7; TRBD2 is a possible D gene (5 bases). In germline, CDR1 is SGHAT, CDR2 FQNNGV. The CDR3 is 12 amino acids. Trimming removed 4 bases at V and 9 bases at J, with 13 bases between. Here the CDR3 DNA reads TGTGCCAGCAGCTCACGGGATCGGTCGCAGTACTTC. Protein: CASSSRDRSQYF.

The genes are TRBV28 and TRBJ1-2; D perhaps matches TRBD1 (6 bases). The CDR3 has 14 residues. V lost 3 bases and J lost 4, with 12 bases in between. Germline V CDR1 and CDR2: MDHEN, SYDVKM. CDR3 DNA sequence: TGTGCCAGCAGTTTTGGTGAAGGGGGCTATGGCTACACCTTC. It encodes CASSFGEGGYGYTF.

DNA of the CDR3: TGCGCCAGCAGCTTGGAGGGCAGGCGCTCTGGAAACACCATATATTTT. This encodes CASSLEGRRSGNTIYF. The rearrangement uses TRBV5-1 and TRBJ1-3; D not certain. This CDR3 is 16 amino acids long. Germline-derived CDR1 and CDR2 are SGHRS and YFSETQ. V lost 0 bases and J lost 0, with 10 bases in between.

CDR3 DNA: TGTGCCAGCAGTGTACAGGGGAGGGGGCAAGAGACCCAGTACTTC. This gives the protein CASSVQGRGQETQYF. The chain is built from TRBV6-1 and TRBJ2-5, with D perhaps matching TRBD1 or TRBD2 (7 bases each). The CDR3 sequence is 15 residues long. The germline V gene encodes CDR1 MNHNS and CDR2 SASEGT. Trimming pared 4 bases from V and 2 bases from J, leaving 14 bases between.

V usage is TRBV9 and J usage is TRBJ1-2; no clear D. CDR1 SGDLS and CDR2 YYNGEE come from the germline V gene. The CDR3 runs to 15 residues. Trimming removed 1 base at V and 5 bases at J, with 15 bases between. The CDR3 sequence: CASSVTQEMIYGYTF. For the CDR3, the DNA is TGTGCCAGCAGCGTAACGCAGGAAATGATATATGGCTACACCTTC.

V and J are TRBV5-1 and TRBJ2-2; TRBD2 is a possible D gene (5 bases). Germline V gene lookup returns CDR1 SGHRS and CDR2 YFSETQ. The CDR3 spans 18 residues. Trimming cost V 0 bases and J 3 bases, with 18 bases left between them. The CDR3 loop reads CASSLVPKEDLYTGELFF. The CDR3 DNA follows: TGCGCCAGCAGCTTGGTCCCCAAGGAGGACCTCTACACCGGGGAGCTGTTTTTT.

This clone showed up just a few times. This rearrangement joins TRBV5-4 to TRBJ1-2; 7 bases line up with TRBD1. Trimming removed 4 bases from V and 2 bases from J; junction bases left unmatched: 2. The CDR3 runs to 13 residues. Per the germline V gene, CDR1 is SGHNT and CDR2 is YYREEE (reference sequence). Here the CDR3 reads CASSPGGNYGYTF. CDR3 DNA sequence: TGTGCCAGCAGCCCAGGGGGGAACTATGGCTACACCTTC.

The chain is built from TRBV27 and TRBJ1-1, with TRBD1 matching 7 bases. After removal of 6 bases from V and 0 bases from J, the junction contained 4 bases not matched to a gene. This CDR3 comprises 14 residues. Germline assignment: CDR1 MNHEY and CDR2 SMNVEV (reference sequence). The CDR3 nucleotides are TGTGCCAGCAGGGGGACAGCCATGAACACTGAAGCTTTCTTT. Its translation: CASRGTAMNTEAFF.

This clone was picked up one time. In DNA form, the CDR3 reads TGTGCCAGCAGCGACGCGCTGGTGGGCTCTGGAAACACCATATATTTT. Protein: CASSDALVGSGNTIYF. V is TRBV7-9 and J is TRBJ1-3; no firm D call. Germline lookup yields CDR1 SEHNR and CDR2 FQNEAQ (reference sequence). CDR3 length: 16 amino acids. The V end was cut by 5 bases, the J end by 0 bases, with 14 bases between.

The chain carries TRBV4-1 and TRBJ2-7; D possibly corresponds to TRBD2 (5 bases). Trimming took off 0 bases at V and 0 bases at J, with 12 bases between the two ends. From germline, CDR1 is MGHRA and CDR2 YSYEKL. CDR3 size: 16 residues. DNA of the CDR3: TGCGCCAGCAGCCAAGATCCGGTAGCGCTCTCCTACGAGCAGTACTTC. This translates into CASSQDPVALSYEQYF.

The V call is TRBV10-3, the J call TRBJ2-2; 7 bases line up with TRBD1. The V segment lost 6 bases and the J segment 6 bases; nucleotides outside the gene matches: 10. Germline CDR1 ENHRY, CDR2 SYGVKD. The CDR3 is 15 amino acids. The CDR3 sequence is CAISEGQVRAGELFF. The CDR3 nucleotides read TGTGCCATCAGCGAAGGACAGGTCCGGGCCGGGGAGCTGTTTTTT.

A single count supports this clone. Other DNA sequences within the sample encode an identical CDR3. The chain employs TRBV27 and TRBJ2-7; D is possibly TRBD2 (5 bases). CDR1 and CDR2 (germline): MNHEY, SMNVEV (reference sequence). The CDR3 totals 13 residues. V was cut by 4 bases and J by 0 bases, with 7 bases left in between. CDR3 nucleotide sequence: TGTGCCAGCAGTTACCGGGACTCCTACGAGCAGTACTTC. Amino acids: CASSYRDSYEQYF.

This clone was detected only once. The V call is TRBV2, the J call TRBJ2-5; D call uncertain. Looked up from germline, CDR1 is SNHLY and CDR2 is FYNNEI. CDR3 size: 13 residues. Trimming removed 4 bases at V and 3 bases at J, with 9 bases between. CDR3 bases: TGTGCCAGCAGTGTGGCTCGAAAAGAGACCCAGTACTTC. This sequence encodes CASSVARKETQYF.

This clone was detected only once. The chain carries TRBV30 and TRBJ2-1; D is ambiguous. The CDR3 covers 13 residues. Germline lookup yields CDR1 GTSNPN and CDR2 SVGIG (reference sequence). Trimming took 5 bases from V and 4 from J, leaving 12 bases between them. As DNA, the CDR3 is TGTGCCTGGGGGCCTTCCGTATACAATGAGCAGTTCTTC. This codes for CAWGPSVYNEQFF.

The chain has TRBV5-1 and TRBJ1-1; weak D call: TRBD1 (6 bases). With 0 bases removed from V and 8 bases from J, the gap between germline ends came to 14 bases. This CDR3 has 14 amino acids. CDR1 SGHRS and CDR2 YFSETQ come from the germline V gene. Here the CDR3 reads CASSLDYGGREAFF. The CDR3 DNA reads as TGCGCCAGCAGCTTGGATTACGGGGGCAGGGAAGCTTTCTTT.

V is TRBV21-1 and J is TRBJ1-2. TRBV21-1 is a pseudogene segment. CDR3 length: 16 residues. This CDR3 reads CASSKDRGGRTYGYTF. As DNA, the CDR3 is TGTGCCAGCAGCAAAGATCGGGGTGGCAGGACCTATGGCTACACCTTC.

The rearrangement uses TRBV10-3 and TRBJ1-1; the match to TRBD1 covers 7 bases. CDR3 length: 13 amino acids. V trimming: 10 bases; J trimming: 3 bases; junction bases outside the gene matches: 8. Germline CDR1 reads ENHRY; CDR2 reads SYGVKD. CDR3 sequence: CATKRQGDTEAFF. The CDR3 DNA follows: TGTGCCACCAAACGGCAGGGGGACACTGAAGCTTTCTTT.

The rearrangement joins TRBV5-1 to TRBJ2-3; possibly TRBD1 for D (6 bases). V lost 0 bases, J lost 4 bases, and 12 bases lay in between. Germline assignment: CDR1 SGHRS and CDR2 YFSETQ. The CDR3 is 15 amino acids. CDR3 in amino acids: CASSLGRGRADTQYF. Written as DNA, the CDR3 is TGCGCCAGCAGCTTGGGCAGGGGTCGAGCAGATACGCAGTATTTT.

This clone was seen just once. The V gene is TRBV30, the J gene TRBJ2-5; TRBD2 might be the D (6 bases). Trimming removed 5 bases from V and 1 base from J, with 11 bases in between. Germline V gives CDR1 GTSNPN, CDR2 SVGIG (reference sequence). This CDR3 is 13 amino acids long. CDR3 loop: CAWEGGPQETQYF. The CDR3 nucleotides read TGTGCCTGGGAGGGAGGCCCCCAAGAGACCCAGTACTTC.

About this clone itself: A junction boundary mismatches the germline segment, possibly from a read error. In DNA, the CDR3 is TGCAGTGCTAGACAGAGGGCAGCGGACTTC. Protein sequence: CSARQRAADF. This sequence joins TRBV20-1 and TRBJ2-5; TRBD2 might be the D (5 bases). The V gene's germline CDR1 is DFQATT and CDR2 SNEGSKA (reference sequence). This CDR3 is 10 amino acids long.

The chain employs TRBV23-1 and TRBJ1-5; 9 bases are a match to TRBD1. TRBV23-1 is an ORF, and what it does is uncertain. The CDR3 has 16 residues. V lost 1 base and J lost 7; bases outside the gene matches: 8. In DNA, the CDR3 is TGCGCCAGCAGTCAATGTCCCGGGACAGGGTCCCAGCCCCAGCATTTT. It codes for CASSQCPGTGSQPQHF.

This clone was seen a single time. V is TRBV7-8 and J is TRBJ1-1; possible D gene TRBD1, 6 bases. The CDR3 length is 15 residues. Germline V lookup: CDR1 SGHVS, CDR2 FQNEAQ. Trimming took 5 bases from V and 1 from J, leaving 14 bases between them. The CDR3 spells CASSPNRVGNTEAFF. The CDR3, as DNA: TGTGCCAGCAGCCCCAACAGGGTAGGGAACACTGAAGCTTTCTTT. The complete variable domain, with remaining parts taken from reference TRBV7-8 and TRBJ1-1, reads GAGVSQSPRYKVAKRGQDVALRCDPISGHVSLFWYQQALGQGPEFLTYFQNEAQLDKSGLPSDRFFAERPEGSVSTLKIQRTQQEDSAVYLCASSPNRVGNTEAFFGQGTRLTVV.

The chain joins TRBV5-1 to TRBJ2-7, with D possibly called TRBD1 or TRBD2 (6 bases each). This CDR3 region has 16 residues. Trimming cost V 4 bases and J 3 bases, with 20 bases left between them. Germline CDR1 reads SGHRS; CDR2 reads YFSETQ. The CDR3 DNA reads TGCGCCAGCAGCACCCCGGGACACCGGGGGATCTACGAGCAGTACTTC. It yields the protein CASSTPGHRGIYEQYF.

The table lists this clone with a few counts. In nucleotides, the CDR3 is TGTGCCAGCAGTTACGAGTATGGCTACACCTTC. Amino acids: CASSYEYGYTF. J is TRBJ1-2 and V is TRBV6-6, with D uncertain. CDR1 is MNHNY and CDR2 is SVGAGI in the germline V gene (reference sequence). This CDR3 comprises 11 residues. V was cut by 2 bases and J by 5 bases, with 3 bases left in between.